This section outlines one TCR beta chain sequence together with its context. This record comes from a study of OX40 agonist ivuxolimab in advanced cancers. Study at large: Patients with prior anti-PD-1, anti-PD-L1 or anti-CTLA-4 therapy were eligible; roughly 40% had some.

Profiled with immunoSEQ multiplex PCR; TCRdb holds only in-frame clones, not every one. The sample carries 20,000 or so clones, approximately 90% recorded once. Sampled blood was obtained at baseline, cycle 4 day 1, and cycle 7 day 1. The CDR3 has 16 amino acids. The ends lost 4 bases at V and 5 bases at J; junction bases unmatched: 9. Germline V CDR1 and CDR2: SGHRS, YFSETQ. The specimen was CD4+ or CD8+ T cells sorted from blood, collected in a trial of the OX40 agonist ivuxolimab. This sequence joins TRBV5-1 and TRBJ2-1, with 10 bases aligning to TRBD1. This clonotype originated in an adult with an advanced solid tumor such as melanoma, head and neck, liver or kidney cancer. The CDR3 bases are TGCGCCAGCAGCCCGGGACAGGGGTTGGCTAACAATGAGCAGTTCTTC. Its protein product is CASSPGQGLANNEQFF.